These 6 T cell receptor beta chains were sequenced from one sample in a study of control samples from healthy donors and cancer patients. TCRdb's copy holds only in-frame clones and misses some; the assay was immunoSEQ multiplex PCR. The top ten hold 12% of the sample, which has around 130,000 clones, approximately 87% seen once. Sample: blood. The receptors shown here come from a man aged 25-40 years in good health.

The chain employs TRBV7-8 and TRBJ1-2; D might be TRBD1 (6 bases). CDR3 length equals 13 residues. From germline, CDR1 is SGHVS and CDR2 FQNEAQ. V lost 2 bases, J lost 6 bases, and 10 bases lay in between. The CDR3 loop reads CASSLNREHGYTF. Here the CDR3 DNA reads TGTGCCAGCAGCTTAAACAGGGAACATGGCTACACCTTC.

The rearrangement uses TRBV7-9 and TRBJ1-1; 8 nucleotides line up with TRBD1. Trimming took 5 bases from V and 8 from J; bases not matched to a gene: 7. This CDR3 contains 13 residues. Germline loops: CDR1 SEHNR, CDR2 FQNEAQ (reference sequence). As DNA, the CDR3 is TGTGCCAGCAGCCTCCCGCAGGGGGCGGAAGCTTTCTTT. It yields the protein CASSLPQGAEAFF.

The chain joins TRBV7-2 to TRBJ1-5; D uncertain. The CDR3 is made up of 15 amino acids. V was pared by 0 bases and J by 5 bases, with 11 bases between. In germline, CDR1 is SGHTA, CDR2 FQGNSA. The CDR3 is CASSLAGQRDQPQHF. DNA for the CDR3: TGTGCCAGCAGCTTAGCTGGGCAGAGAGATCAGCCCCAGCATTTT. Combining the CDR3 with reference TRBV7-2 and TRBJ1-5 gives the whole variable domain GAGVSQSPSNKVTEKGKDVELRCDPISGHTALYWYRQSLGQGLEFLIYFQGNSAPDKSGLPSDRFSAERTGGSVSTLTIQRTQQEDSAVYLCASSLAGQRDQPQHFGDGTRLSIL.

This chain links TRBV14 with TRBJ1-6, with D unresolved. The germline V gene has CDR1 SGHDN and CDR2 FVKESK. V was trimmed by 1 base and J by 9 bases, leaving 7 bases between them. This CDR3 is built from 13 residues. The CDR3 spells CASSQVVASPLHF. CDR3 DNA sequence: TGTGCCAGCAGCCAAGTAGTAGCTTCACCCCTCCACTTT.

The chain links TRBV19 to TRBJ1-3; D remains ambiguous. There are 16 residues in the CDR3. The germline CDR1 and CDR2 sequences are LNHDA and SQIVND (reference sequence). With 3 bases removed from V and 0 bases from J, the gap between germline ends came to 12 bases. The CDR3 spells CASSMAVGSSGNTIYF. DNA for the CDR3: TGTGCCAGTAGTATGGCGGTGGGATCCTCTGGAAACACCATATATTTT.

The chain carries TRBV9 and TRBJ2-5; 7 positions match TRBD2. Trimming took 4 bases from V and 2 from J; bases not matched to a gene: 8. This CDR3 is built from 15 residues. The germline gives CDR1 SGDLS, CDR2 YYNGEE. In nucleotides, the CDR3 is TGTGCCAGCAGCCTCGGGACTACAATTCAAGAGACCCAGTACTTC. Its translation: CASSLGTTIQETQYF. The full variable domain, with the rest looked up from reference TRBV9 and TRBJ2-5, is DSGVTQTPKHLITATGQRVTLRCSPRSGDLSVYWYQQSLDQGLQFLIQYYNGEERAKGNILERFSAQQFPDLHSELNLSSLELGDSALYFCASSLGTTIQETQYFGPGTRLLVL.